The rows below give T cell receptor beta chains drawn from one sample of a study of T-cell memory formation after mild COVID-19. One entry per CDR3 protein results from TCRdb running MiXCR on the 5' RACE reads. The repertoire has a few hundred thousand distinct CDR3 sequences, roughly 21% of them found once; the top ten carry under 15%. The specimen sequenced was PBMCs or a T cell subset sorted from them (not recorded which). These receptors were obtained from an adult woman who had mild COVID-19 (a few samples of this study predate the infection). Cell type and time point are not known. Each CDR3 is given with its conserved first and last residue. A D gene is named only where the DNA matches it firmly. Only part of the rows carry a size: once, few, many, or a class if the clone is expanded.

cdr3_nt: TGCGCCAGCAGGAAAGAAGAGACCCAGTACTTC
cdr3_aa: CASRKEETQYF
v_call: TRBV5-1
clone_size: many
d_call: .
j_call: TRBJ2-5

cdr3_nt: TGTGCCACCAGTCAGGGTGTAGGTACGCAGTATTTT
cdr3_aa: CATSQGVGTQYF
v_call: TRBV24-1
clone_size: few
d_call: .
j_call: TRBJ2-3

cdr3_nt: TGTGCCAGCTCACGGGGAGGGGACAAGAACACTGAAGCTTTCTTT
cdr3_aa: CASSRGGDKNTEAFF
v_call: TRBV18
clone_size: .
d_call: .
j_call: TRBJ1-1

cdr3_nt: TGTGCCAGCTCACCAGCCGGGGAACTAGCCAAAAACATTCAGTACTTC
cdr3_aa: CASSPAGELAKNIQYF
v_call: TRBV18
clone_size: .
d_call: .
j_call: TRBJ2-4

cdr3_nt: TGTGCCAGCAGCCAAGTGGACCGCCCCAGGGTCGCAGATACGCAGTATTTT
cdr3_aa: CASSQVDRPRVADTQYF
v_call: TRBV4-2
clone_size: .
d_call: .
j_call: TRBJ2-3

cdr3_nt: TGTGCCAGCAGCTGGGGACGGCACAGGATATCCACAGATACGCAGTATTTT
cdr3_aa: CASSWGRHRISTDTQYF
v_call: TRBV14
clone_size: few
d_call: .
j_call: TRBJ2-3

cdr3_nt: TGTGCCAGCAGCTTTTCGGACAGGCTCGGATCACCCCTCCACTTT
cdr3_aa: CASSFSDRLGSPLHF
v_call: TRBV5-6
clone_size: .
d_call: TRBD1
j_call: TRBJ1-6

cdr3_nt: TGTGCCAGCAGCCCCCTTATAGGGGATCAGCCCCAGCATTTT
cdr3_aa: CASSPLIGDQPQHF
v_call: TRBV28
clone_size: .
d_call: .
j_call: TRBJ1-5

cdr3_nt: TGTGCCAGCAGCCCTACGGGAGGGCCCTCCTACGAGCAGTACTTC
cdr3_aa: CASSPTGGPSYEQYF
v_call: TRBV13
clone_size: .
d_call: TRBD2
j_call: TRBJ2-7

cdr3_nt: TGTGCCAGCAGTTACTCCTACCAGCGGGGCCACTCCTACGAGCAGTACTTC
cdr3_aa: CASSYSYQRGHSYEQYF
v_call: TRBV6-2/TRBV6-3
clone_size: many
d_call: TRBD2
j_call: TRBJ2-7

cdr3_nt: TGTGCCAGCAGCTTAGTGATCGGAACAGATACGCAGTATTTT
cdr3_aa: CASSLVIGTDTQYF
v_call: TRBV7-9
clone_size: many
d_call: .
j_call: TRBJ2-3

cdr3_nt: TGTGCCAGCAGCCAAGAAGGGGCAGGGCACTACGAGCAGTACTTC
cdr3_aa: CASSQEGAGHYEQYF
v_call: TRBV3-1
clone_size: .
d_call: .
j_call: TRBJ2-7

cdr3_nt: TGTGCCAGCAGCCCTGACACAGCGAACCCCTACGAGCAGTACTTC
cdr3_aa: CASSPDTANPYEQYF
v_call: TRBV7-2
clone_size: .
d_call: .
j_call: TRBJ2-7

cdr3_nt: TGTGCCAGCAGCGTAGATGGCGGGGGGGCGGTCAATGAGCAGTTCTTC
cdr3_aa: CASSVDGGGAVNEQFF
v_call: TRBV9
clone_size: .
d_call: TRBD2
j_call: TRBJ2-1

cdr3_nt: TGTGCCAGCAGCAGAAGGGGCCGGAACACTGAAGCTTTCTTT
cdr3_aa: CASSRRGRNTEAFF
v_call: TRBV12-3/TRBV12-4
clone_size: .
d_call: .
j_call: TRBJ1-1

cdr3_nt: TGTGCCAGCAGTGTCCACCGAACAGGGACCTACACTGAAGCTTTCTTT
cdr3_aa: CASSVHRTGTYTEAFF
v_call: TRBV2
clone_size: .
d_call: .
j_call: TRBJ1-1

cdr3_nt: TGTGCCAGCAGCGCCGAGACAGACATATCCACCGAGCAGTACTTC
cdr3_aa: CASSAETDISTEQYF
v_call: TRBV9
clone_size: .
d_call: .
j_call: TRBJ2-7

cdr3_nt: TGTGCCAGCAGCTCACCGGGACAGGGCCCTGAAGCTTTCTTT
cdr3_aa: CASSSPGQGPEAFF
v_call: TRBV6-2/TRBV6-3
clone_size: .
d_call: TRBD1
j_call: TRBJ1-1

cdr3_nt: TGTGCCAGCAGTTCGTTTGACAAGAACACTGAAGCTTTCTTT
cdr3_aa: CASSSFDKNTEAFF
v_call: TRBV12-3/TRBV12-4
clone_size: .
d_call: .
j_call: TRBJ1-1

cdr3_nt: TGCAGTGCTGCCTTGGGGCAGGGCGACTATGGCTACACCTTC
cdr3_aa: CSAALGQGDYGYTF
v_call: TRBV20-1
clone_size: few
d_call: .
j_call: TRBJ1-2

cdr3_nt: TGCGCCAGCAGCTTGTACCTTGGCCAGGCCGCCGGTGCGAACACTGAAGCTTTCTTT
cdr3_aa: CASSLYLGQAAGANTEAFF
v_call: TRBV5-1
clone_size: few
d_call: .
j_call: TRBJ1-1

cdr3_nt: TGCGCCAGCAGCTCGGGACAGAACTATGGCTACACCTTC
cdr3_aa: CASSSGQNYGYTF
v_call: TRBV5-1
clone_size: .
d_call: TRBD1
j_call: TRBJ1-2

cdr3_nt: TGTGCCAGCACCCGCGGAGGGGGAATCTACGAGCAGTACTTC
cdr3_aa: CASTRGGGIYEQYF
v_call: TRBV9
clone_size: few
d_call: .
j_call: TRBJ2-7

cdr3_nt: TGTGCCAGCAGCTTAGATATGGGGGGTACCTCCTACAATGAGCAGTTCTTC
cdr3_aa: CASSLDMGGTSYNEQFF
v_call: TRBV11-2
clone_size: few
d_call: .
j_call: TRBJ2-1

cdr3_nt: TGTGCCAGCAGTTACTCGACAGTTGATTCACCCCTCCACTTT
cdr3_aa: CASSYSTVDSPLHF
v_call: TRBV6-5
clone_size: .
d_call: .
j_call: TRBJ1-6

cdr3_nt: TGTGCCAGCAGCTTAGGACTAGCTAATTTTGAGCAGTTCTTC
cdr3_aa: CASSLGLANFEQFF
v_call: TRBV7-2
clone_size: many
d_call: TRBD2
j_call: TRBJ2-1

cdr3_nt: TGTGCCAGCTCACCACGACAGGGGGAAGATACGCAGTATTTT
cdr3_aa: CASSPRQGEDTQYF
v_call: TRBV18
clone_size: .
d_call: TRBD1
j_call: TRBJ2-3

cdr3_nt: TGCGCCAGCACCCCGTGGGGACTAGCTGACAATGAGCAGTTCTTC
cdr3_aa: CASTPWGLADNEQFF
v_call: TRBV5-1
clone_size: few
d_call: TRBD2
j_call: TRBJ2-1

cdr3_nt: TGTGCCAGCAGCTTTCAGGAAGCGGTTTCACCCCTCCACTTT
cdr3_aa: CASSFQEAVSPLHF
v_call: TRBV13
clone_size: .
d_call: .
j_call: TRBJ1-6

cdr3_nt: TGTGCCAGCAGCCGTAGCGGGACCGGGGAGCTGTTTTTT
cdr3_aa: CASSRSGTGELFF
v_call: TRBV7-9
clone_size: .
d_call: TRBD2
j_call: TRBJ2-2